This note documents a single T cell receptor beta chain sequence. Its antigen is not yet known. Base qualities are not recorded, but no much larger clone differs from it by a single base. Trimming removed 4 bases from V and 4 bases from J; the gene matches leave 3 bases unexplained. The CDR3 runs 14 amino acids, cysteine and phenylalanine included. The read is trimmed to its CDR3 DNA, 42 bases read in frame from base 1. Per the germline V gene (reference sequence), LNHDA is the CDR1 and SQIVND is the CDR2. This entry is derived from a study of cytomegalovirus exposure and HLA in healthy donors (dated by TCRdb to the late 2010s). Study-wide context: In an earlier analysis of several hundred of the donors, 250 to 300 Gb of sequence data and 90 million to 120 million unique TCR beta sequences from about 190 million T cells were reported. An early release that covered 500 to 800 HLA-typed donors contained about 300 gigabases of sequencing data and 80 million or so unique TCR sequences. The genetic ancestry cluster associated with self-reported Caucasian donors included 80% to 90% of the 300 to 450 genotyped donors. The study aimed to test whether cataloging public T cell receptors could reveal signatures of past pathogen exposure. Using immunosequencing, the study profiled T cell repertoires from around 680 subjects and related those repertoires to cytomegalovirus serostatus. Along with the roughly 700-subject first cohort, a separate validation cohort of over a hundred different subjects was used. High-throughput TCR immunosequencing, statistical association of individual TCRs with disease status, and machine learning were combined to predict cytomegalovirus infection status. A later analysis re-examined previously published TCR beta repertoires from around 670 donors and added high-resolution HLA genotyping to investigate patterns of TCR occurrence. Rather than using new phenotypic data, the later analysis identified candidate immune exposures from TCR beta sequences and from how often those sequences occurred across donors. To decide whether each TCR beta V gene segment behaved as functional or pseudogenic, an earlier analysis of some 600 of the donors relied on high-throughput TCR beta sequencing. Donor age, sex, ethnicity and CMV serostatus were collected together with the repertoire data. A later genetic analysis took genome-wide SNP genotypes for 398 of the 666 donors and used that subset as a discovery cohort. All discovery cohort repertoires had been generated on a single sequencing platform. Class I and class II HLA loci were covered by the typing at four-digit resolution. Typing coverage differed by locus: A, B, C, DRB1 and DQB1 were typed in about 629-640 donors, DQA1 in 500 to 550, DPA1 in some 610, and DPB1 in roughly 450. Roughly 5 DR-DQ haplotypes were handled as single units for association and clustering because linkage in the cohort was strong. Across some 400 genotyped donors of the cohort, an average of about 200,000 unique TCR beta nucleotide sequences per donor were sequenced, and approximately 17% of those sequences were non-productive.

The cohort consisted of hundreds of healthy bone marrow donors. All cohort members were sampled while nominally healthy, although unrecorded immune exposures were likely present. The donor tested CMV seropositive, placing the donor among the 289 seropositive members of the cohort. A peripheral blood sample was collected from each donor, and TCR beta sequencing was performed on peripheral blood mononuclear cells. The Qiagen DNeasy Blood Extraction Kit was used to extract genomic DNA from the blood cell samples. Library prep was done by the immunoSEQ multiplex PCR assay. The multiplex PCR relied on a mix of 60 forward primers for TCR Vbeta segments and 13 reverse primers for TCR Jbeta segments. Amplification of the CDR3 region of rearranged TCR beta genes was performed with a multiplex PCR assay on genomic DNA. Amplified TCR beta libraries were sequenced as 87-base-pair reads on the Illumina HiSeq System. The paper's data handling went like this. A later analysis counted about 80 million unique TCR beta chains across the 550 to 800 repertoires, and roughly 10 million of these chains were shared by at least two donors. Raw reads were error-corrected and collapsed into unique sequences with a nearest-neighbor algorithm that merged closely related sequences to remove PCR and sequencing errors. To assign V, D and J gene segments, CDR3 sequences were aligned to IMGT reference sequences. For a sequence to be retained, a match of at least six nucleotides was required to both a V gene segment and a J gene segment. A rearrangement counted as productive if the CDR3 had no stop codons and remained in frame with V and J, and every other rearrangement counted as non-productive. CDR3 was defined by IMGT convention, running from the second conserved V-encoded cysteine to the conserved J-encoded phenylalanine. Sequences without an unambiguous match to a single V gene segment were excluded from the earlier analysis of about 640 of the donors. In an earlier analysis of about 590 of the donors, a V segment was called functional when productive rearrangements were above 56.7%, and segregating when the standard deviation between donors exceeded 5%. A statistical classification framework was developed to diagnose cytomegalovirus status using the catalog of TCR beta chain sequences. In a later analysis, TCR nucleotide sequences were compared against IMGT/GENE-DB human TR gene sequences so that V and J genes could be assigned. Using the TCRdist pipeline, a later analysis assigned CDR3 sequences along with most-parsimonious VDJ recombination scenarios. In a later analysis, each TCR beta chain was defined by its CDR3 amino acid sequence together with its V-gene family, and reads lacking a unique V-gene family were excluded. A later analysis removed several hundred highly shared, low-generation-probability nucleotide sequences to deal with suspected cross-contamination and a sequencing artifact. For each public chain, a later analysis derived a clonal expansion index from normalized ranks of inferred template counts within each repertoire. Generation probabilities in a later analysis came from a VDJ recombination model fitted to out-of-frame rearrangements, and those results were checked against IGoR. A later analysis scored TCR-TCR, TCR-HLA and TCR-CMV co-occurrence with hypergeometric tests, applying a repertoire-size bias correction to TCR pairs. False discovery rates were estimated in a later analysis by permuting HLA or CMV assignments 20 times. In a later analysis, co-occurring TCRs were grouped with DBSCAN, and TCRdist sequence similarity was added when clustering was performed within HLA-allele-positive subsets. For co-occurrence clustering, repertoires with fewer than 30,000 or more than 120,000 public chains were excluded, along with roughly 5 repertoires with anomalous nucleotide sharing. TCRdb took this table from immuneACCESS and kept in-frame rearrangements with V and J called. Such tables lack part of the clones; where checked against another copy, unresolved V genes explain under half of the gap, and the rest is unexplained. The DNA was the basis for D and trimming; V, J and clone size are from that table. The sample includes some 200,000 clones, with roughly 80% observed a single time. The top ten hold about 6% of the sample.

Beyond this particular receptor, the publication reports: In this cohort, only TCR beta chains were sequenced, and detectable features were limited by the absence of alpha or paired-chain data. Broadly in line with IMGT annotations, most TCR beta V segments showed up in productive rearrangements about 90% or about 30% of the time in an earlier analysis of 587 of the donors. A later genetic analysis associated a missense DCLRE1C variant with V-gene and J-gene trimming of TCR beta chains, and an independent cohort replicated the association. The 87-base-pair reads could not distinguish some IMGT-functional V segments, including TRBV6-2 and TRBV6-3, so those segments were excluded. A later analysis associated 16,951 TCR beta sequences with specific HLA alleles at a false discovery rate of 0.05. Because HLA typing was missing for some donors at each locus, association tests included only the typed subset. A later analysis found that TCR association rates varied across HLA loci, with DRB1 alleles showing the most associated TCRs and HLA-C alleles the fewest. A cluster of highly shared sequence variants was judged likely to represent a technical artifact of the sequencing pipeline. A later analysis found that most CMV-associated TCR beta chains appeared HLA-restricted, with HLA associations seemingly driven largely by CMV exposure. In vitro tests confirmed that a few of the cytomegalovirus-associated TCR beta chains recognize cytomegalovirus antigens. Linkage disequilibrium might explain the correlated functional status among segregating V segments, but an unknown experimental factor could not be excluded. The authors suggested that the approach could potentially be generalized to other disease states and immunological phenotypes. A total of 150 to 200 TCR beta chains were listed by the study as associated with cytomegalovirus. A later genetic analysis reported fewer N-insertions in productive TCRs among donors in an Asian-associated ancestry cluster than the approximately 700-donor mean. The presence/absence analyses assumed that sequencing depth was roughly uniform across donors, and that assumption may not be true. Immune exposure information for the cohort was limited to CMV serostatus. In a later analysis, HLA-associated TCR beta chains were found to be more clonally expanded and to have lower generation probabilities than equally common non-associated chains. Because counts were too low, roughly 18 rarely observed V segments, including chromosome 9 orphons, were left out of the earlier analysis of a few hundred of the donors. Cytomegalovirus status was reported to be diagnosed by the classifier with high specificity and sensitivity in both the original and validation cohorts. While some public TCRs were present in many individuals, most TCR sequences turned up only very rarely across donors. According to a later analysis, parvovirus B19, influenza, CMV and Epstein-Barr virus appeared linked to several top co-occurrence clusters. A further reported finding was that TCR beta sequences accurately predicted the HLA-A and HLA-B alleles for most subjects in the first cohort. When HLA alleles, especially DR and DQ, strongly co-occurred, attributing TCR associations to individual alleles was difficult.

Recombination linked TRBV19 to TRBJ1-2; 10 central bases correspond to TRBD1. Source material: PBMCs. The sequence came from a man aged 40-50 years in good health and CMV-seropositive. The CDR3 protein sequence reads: CASSRGQGIYGYTF. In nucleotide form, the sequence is TGTGCCAGTAGTAGGGGACAGGGGATCTATGGCTACACCTTC.